These 10 T cell receptor beta chains share one sample of origin, sequenced in a study of identical twins (dated by TCRdb to about 2016). The protocol used for the library was 5' RACE. Sequenced on an Illumina HiSeq 2000. TCRdb handled the public reads itself, with Q25 trimming in fastp and clone calling in MiXCR, and kept productive beta chains. Every distinct CDR3 protein forms one entry, paired with its most common genes and DNA. The sample records about 520,000 distinct CDR3 sequences, roughly 21% of which are singletons. In total, the top ten clones hold 0.8% to 1% of the sample. The sample also formed part of further work on T cells expressing NK-cell markers.

Sequenced material: CD4+ T cells sorted from blood. These receptor sequences come from a woman between 18 and 29 years old in good health.

This chain uses TRBV20-1 with TRBJ2-1, with D unresolved. The V and J ends lost 0 bases and 7 bases respectively, with 16 bases between them. Germline loops: CDR1 DFQATT, CDR2 SNEGSKA (reference sequence). The CDR3 sequence is 15 residues long. CDR3 residues: CSAREDGSFLNEQFF. The CDR3 DNA sequence: TGCAGTGCTAGAGAGGACGGCTCTTTCTTAAATGAGCAGTTCTTC.

The rearrangement uses TRBV29-1 and TRBJ2-7; 8 nucleotides align to TRBD2. The CDR3 totals 14 residues. Germline V gives CDR1 SQVTM, CDR2 ANQGSEA. The ends lost 5 bases at V and 2 bases at J; junction bases unmatched: 8. The CDR3 coding sequence is TGCAGCGTTACGATAGCGGGGCGGACCTACGAGCAGTACTTC. It specifies CSVTIAGRTYEQYF.

The chain is built from TRBV15 and TRBJ1-2; D gene ambiguous. V was pared by 5 bases and J by 9 bases, with 16 bases between. The CDR3 spans 13 residues. In germline, CDR1 is LNHNV, CDR2 YYDKDF (reference sequence). The CDR3 nucleotides are TGTGCCACCAGCCGGGAAGATCTATGGAGCTACACCTTC. Its protein is CATSREDLWSYTF.

The J gene is TRBJ2-7, the V gene TRBV5-1; D remains unclear. Germline V gene lookup returns CDR1 SGHRS and CDR2 YFSETQ. The ends were cut back, 4 bases at V and 0 bases at J, with 8 bases in the middle. The CDR3 extends over 13 amino acids. The CDR3: CASSPATSYEQYF. The DNA for the CDR3 is TGCGCCAGCAGCCCGGCGACCTCCTACGAGCAGTACTTC. Full variable domain (rest looked up from reference TRBV5-1 and TRBJ2-7): KAGVTQTPRYLIKTRGQQVTLSCSPISGHRSVSWYQQTPGQGLQFLFEYFSETQRNKGNFPGRFSGRQFSNSRSEMNVSTLELGDSALYLCASSPATSYEQYFGPGTRLTVT.

This chain uses TRBV11-2 with TRBJ1-1; D is unresolved. This CDR3 has 12 amino acids. Trimming removed 2 bases at V and 9 bases at J, with 10 bases between. Germline V gives CDR1 SGHAT, CDR2 FQNNGV. The CDR3 bases are TGTGCCAGCAGCTTATTTATGTCAAAAGCTTTCTTT. Its protein is CASSLFMSKAFF.

This chain joins TRBV5-1 and TRBJ2-3; 9 nucleotides align to TRBD2. Germline V gene sequence: CDR1 SGHRS, CDR2 YFSETQ. The J segment lost 2 bases and the V segment lost 5 bases, leaving 3 bases of the junction unmatched. The CDR3 is 14 amino acids. CDR3 nucleotide sequence: TGCGCCAGCAGGACTAGCGGATTCACAGATACGCAGTATTTT. This translates into CASRTSGFTDTQYF.

This clonotype was seen more than once but under ten times. The chain links TRBV4-1 to TRBJ2-5; 14 bases map to TRBD2. This CDR3 is 19 amino acids long. After removal of 3 bases from V and 2 bases from J, the junction contained 11 bases not matched to a gene. Looked up from germline, CDR1 is MGHRA and CDR2 is YSYEKL. The CDR3 region is CASSHDPGLAGARQETQYF. As DNA, the CDR3 is TGCGCCAGCAGCCACGACCCGGGACTAGCGGGGGCCCGGCAAGAGACCCAGTACTTC.

This clonotype came up a few times. V and J are TRBV3-1 and TRBJ1-1; possible D gene TRBD1, 5 bases. This CDR3 is built from 14 residues. Germline assignment: CDR1 LGHDT and CDR2 YNNKEL (reference sequence). The V end lost 2 bases, the J end lost 4 bases, and 11 bases lay between the germline ends. The CDR3 DNA is TGTGCCAGCAGCCAACGTACAGGCGGCACTGAAGCTTTCTTT. Encoded protein: CASSQRTGGTEAFF.

J is TRBJ2-1 and V is TRBV2; TRBD2 matches at 12 bases. The CDR3 runs 15 residues. J was trimmed by 6 bases and V by 6 bases; bases with no gene match: 6. Germline V gene lookup returns CDR1 SNHLY and CDR2 FYNNEI. The CDR3 spells CASRSLGLAGNEQFF. In nucleotides, the CDR3 is TGTGCCAGCAGGAGCCTGGGACTAGCGGGCAATGAGCAGTTCTTC.

The V gene is TRBV7-3, the J gene TRBJ2-5, with D possibly called TRBD1 or TRBD2 (7 bases each). CDR1 is SGHTA and CDR2 is FQGTGA in the germline V gene. The CDR3 is made up of 15 amino acids. Trimming stripped 0 bases from V and 5 bases from J, with 13 bases between. The CDR3, as DNA: TGTGCCAGCAGCTTAACCAGGGGGGGGTGGGAGACCCAGTACTTC. Translated: CASSLTRGGWETQYF.